This record concerns one T cell receptor (beta chain) sequence. One Seattle source followed patients from active infection through their disease course. The data are from a study of blood T cell repertoires in COVID-19. Overall study context: Samples came from the United States, Italy and Spain, spanning acute and convalescent COVID-19. Sample material is recorded as cDNA or gDNA derived from T cells, B-cell-depleted T cells, or PBMCs.

Germline V CDR1 and CDR2: MDHEN, SYDVKM. V was cut by 8 bases and J by 3 bases, with 17 bases left in between. This CDR3 contains 15 residues. Per the original methods: Amplification with reference gene primers provided the estimates of nucleated cell counts. Sequencing was performed with immunoSEQ multiplex PCR; in TCRdb, only in-frame clones are kept and a portion is missing. That table is the source of V, J and clone size, and D and trimming were worked out from the DNA. The data hold under 200,000 clones, with about 85% observed a single time. The specimen was peripheral blood. This TCR came from an elderly woman with COVID-19, enrolled during active disease. The V and J genes are TRBV28 and TRBJ1-3; the D gene is possibly TRBD1 (6 bases). The CDR3 region has the DNA TGTGCCAGCGGGGGGGCCCAGGTTCGTGGAAACACCATATATTTT. Its protein product is CASGGAQVRGNTIYF. The variable domain in full, completed from reference TRBV28 and TRBJ1-3, reads DVKVTQSSRYLVKRTGEKVFLECVQDMDHENMFWYRQDPGLGLRLIYFSYDVKMKEKGDIPEGYSVSREKKERFSLILESASTNQTSMYLCASGGAQVRGNTIYFGEGSWLTVV.